The rows below give T cell receptor beta chains drawn from one sample of a study of blood T cell repertoires in COVID-19. Sequencing was performed with immunoSEQ multiplex PCR; in TCRdb, only in-frame clones are kept and a portion is missing. The sample records about 76,000 clones, about 80% being singletons. Sequenced: peripheral blood. Receptors were obtained from a human donor in a cohort sampled during active COVID-19. Each CDR3 is given without its conserved first and last residue. Fields, in order: D gene, J gene, V gene, CDR3 protein. The D gene is left open where the match is weak.

d_gene: -; j_gene: TRBJ1-2; v_gene: TRBV7-2; CDR3aa: ASTPGVSDTPVYGYT
d_gene: -; j_gene: TRBJ2-5; v_gene: TRBV29-1; CDR3aa: SVVDRNQETQY
d_gene: -; j_gene: TRBJ1-3; v_gene: TRBV6-6; CDR3aa: ASRYGTAGNTIY
d_gene: TRBD2; j_gene: TRBJ2-3; v_gene: TRBV5-1; CDR3aa: ASSSTSGSPDTQY
d_gene: TRBD2; j_gene: TRBJ2-1; v_gene: TRBV6-5; CDR3aa: ASNRDSGRGNEQF
d_gene: TRBD2; j_gene: TRBJ2-1; v_gene: TRBV4-2; CDR3aa: ASSQGTGTSGHNEQF
d_gene: -; j_gene: TRBJ2-7; v_gene: TRBV7-8; CDR3aa: ASSLAGAYEQY
d_gene: TRBD2; j_gene: TRBJ2-3; v_gene: TRBV5-4; CDR3aa: ASSPSGLAGRWGSTDTQY
d_gene: TRBD1; j_gene: TRBJ2-3; v_gene: TRBV6-5; CDR3aa: ASRTGGGDTQY
d_gene: -; j_gene: TRBJ2-3; v_gene: TRBV10-3; CDR3aa: AISELGPPADTQY
d_gene: -; j_gene: TRBJ2-7; v_gene: TRBV7-2; CDR3aa: ASSLGREVTEQY
d_gene: TRBD1; j_gene: TRBJ1-6; v_gene: TRBV11-2; CDR3aa: ASSSGQSNSPLH
d_gene: -; j_gene: TRBJ2-2; v_gene: TRBV7-9; CDR3aa: ASSEDYANTGELF
d_gene: -; j_gene: TRBJ1-5; v_gene: TRBV7-2; CDR3aa: ASSRGDYNQPQH
d_gene: TRBD2; j_gene: TRBJ2-1; v_gene: TRBV13; CDR3aa: ASSLGGGSGSVNEQF
d_gene: -; j_gene: TRBJ2-2; v_gene: TRBV21-1; CDR3aa: ASSSTGQMNTGELF
d_gene: TRBD2; j_gene: TRBJ2-7; v_gene: TRBV5-1; CDR3aa: ASSITSDSSYEQY
d_gene: TRBD1; j_gene: TRBJ2-7; v_gene: TRBV5-1; CDR3aa: ASRFDRGRPEQY
d_gene: TRBD1; j_gene: TRBJ2-7; v_gene: TRBV6-2/TRBV6-3; CDR3aa: ASSASESDRSFEQY
d_gene: TRBD2; j_gene: TRBJ2-1; v_gene: TRBV6-1; CDR3aa: ASSEGLAGNEQF
d_gene: TRBD1; j_gene: TRBJ1-4; v_gene: TRBV19; CDR3aa: ASSSSTGPNEKLF
d_gene: -; j_gene: TRBJ2-7; v_gene: TRBV5-6; CDR3aa: ASSLDSGSWN
d_gene: -; j_gene: TRBJ1-3; v_gene: TRBV11-2; CDR3aa: ASSEGPKRNTIY
d_gene: -; j_gene: TRBJ1-2; v_gene: TRBV5-1; CDR3aa: ASSLNRDGGYT
d_gene: TRBD2; j_gene: TRBJ2-1; v_gene: TRBV2; CDR3aa: ASSEGVAGGGYEQF
d_gene: -; j_gene: TRBJ1-1; v_gene: TRBV5-1; CDR3aa: ASSFPGDSEAF
d_gene: -; j_gene: TRBJ1-1; v_gene: TRBV11-1; CDR3aa: ASSLGQDLMNTEAF
d_gene: TRBD1; j_gene: TRBJ2-7; v_gene: TRBV12-5; CDR3aa: ASGPPSTRDRRPPEQY
d_gene: TRBD1; j_gene: TRBJ1-1; v_gene: TRBV10-1; CDR3aa: ASSEGGQYLEAF
d_gene: -; j_gene: TRBJ2-7; v_gene: TRBV2; CDR3aa: ATRLDGSNEQY
d_gene: -; j_gene: TRBJ2-7; v_gene: TRBV6-5; CDR3aa: ASSQRQGGTYEQY
d_gene: -; j_gene: TRBJ1-1; v_gene: TRBV19; CDR3aa: ASSPDILNTEAF
d_gene: -; j_gene: TRBJ2-7; v_gene: TRBV11-2; CDR3aa: ASSARGEWAYEQY
d_gene: -; j_gene: TRBJ2-2; v_gene: TRBV5-6; CDR3aa: ASTFGGRNTGELF
d_gene: -; j_gene: TRBJ1-2; v_gene: TRBV12-3/TRBV12-4; CDR3aa: ASSPDRWRGYT
d_gene: -; j_gene: TRBJ2-7; v_gene: TRBV9; CDR3aa: ASSVRPTGAGEQY
d_gene: -; j_gene: TRBJ1-6; v_gene: TRBV11-3; CDR3aa: ASSLSGNSPLH
d_gene: TRBD1; j_gene: TRBJ1-1; v_gene: TRBV28; CDR3aa: ASTLSTGIAEAF
d_gene: -; j_gene: TRBJ1-1; v_gene: TRBV28; CDR3aa: ASTRPGSNTEAF
d_gene: TRBD2; j_gene: TRBJ2-7; v_gene: TRBV27; CDR3aa: ASSLSQTSVASQQY
d_gene: TRBD1; j_gene: TRBJ1-2; v_gene: TRBV19; CDR3aa: ASSMPGTGKNNT